These 21 T cell receptor beta chains originate from one sample sequenced in a study of cytomegalovirus exposure and HLA in healthy donors. PCR primers comprised 60 Vbeta and 13 Jbeta primers. The repertoire was sequenced with immunoSEQ multiplex PCR; TCRdb's copy has only in-frame clones and lacks some. Among about 150,000 clones, more than 80% were seen once, and the ten largest hold 4.5% to 5.5%. Sequenced: PBMCs. Every receptor here comes from a man aged 18 to 29 in good health and CMV-seronegative.

V and J are TRBV9 and TRBJ2-1, with D perhaps TRBD2 (6 bases). The CDR3 totals 11 residues. Trimming removed 8 bases from V and 8 bases from J, with 11 bases in between. Germline V gene data show CDR1 as SGDLS and CDR2 as YYNGEE. This chain's CDR3 is CARPGVYEQFF. DNA of the CDR3: TGTGCCAGGCCGGGGGTTTATGAGCAGTTCTTC.

The chain employs TRBV6-1 and TRBJ2-5; a possible D gene is TRBD1 (6 bases). The germline CDR1 and CDR2 sequences are MNHNS and SASEGT. V was trimmed by 8 bases and J by 5 bases, leaving 15 bases between them. The CDR3 is made up of 13 amino acids. CDR3 sequence (DNA): TGTGCCAGCCTTTTGGTGGGGGCCGAGACCCAGTACTTC. This sequence encodes CASLLVGAETQYF.

The V and J genes are TRBV18 and TRBJ2-3; tentative D call: TRBD2 (7 bases). Germline CDR1 KGHSH, CDR2 LQKENI. The CDR3 consists of 16 residues. Trimming removed 3 bases at V and 0 bases at J, with 13 bases between. DNA for the CDR3: TGTGCCAGCTCACCGGGGGCGGGGGCTAGCACAGATACGCAGTATTTT. Amino acids: CASSPGAGASTDTQYF.

The rearrangement uses TRBV25-1 and TRBJ1-1; 9 bases align to TRBD1. The CDR3 spans 15 residues. Trimming cost V 1 base and J 2 bases; bases outside gene matches: 2. Germline CDR1 reads MGHDK; CDR2 reads SYGVNS. CDR3 bases: TGTGCCAGCAGTGAATCGGGACAGGGCAACACTGAAGCTTTCTTT. Encoded protein: CASSESGQGNTEAFF.

The rearrangement links TRBV19 to TRBJ1-4, with unresolved D. Trimming shortened V by 9 bases and J by 4 bases, and 12 bases separated the two germline ends. In germline, CDR1 is LNHDA, CDR2 SQIVND (reference sequence). The CDR3 has 13 amino acids. The CDR3 loop reads CASSRQFNEKLFF. Written as DNA, the CDR3 is TGTGCCAGCTCGCGGCAGTTTAATGAAAAACTGTTTTTT.

This sequence joins TRBV5-1 and TRBJ2-7, with 8 bases matching TRBD2. CDR1 is SGHRS and CDR2 is YFSETQ in the germline V gene. The CDR3 contains 14 residues. V shed 7 bases, J shed 3 bases, and the junction held 9 bases outside the gene matches. CDR3: CASHPTGGSYEQYF. In nucleotides, the CDR3 is TGCGCCAGCCATCCCACGGGAGGGAGCTACGAGCAGTACTTC. Supplemented by reference TRBV5-1 and TRBJ2-7, the full variable domain reads KAGVTQTPRYLIKTRGQQVTLSCSPISGHRSVSWYQQTPGQGLQFLFEYFSETQRNKGNFPGRFSGRQFSNSRSEMNVSTLELGDSALYLCASHPTGGSYEQYFGPGTRLTVT.

The rearrangement joins TRBV12-5 to TRBJ1-1; the D is unclear. This CDR3 spans 15 amino acids. Germline V gives CDR1 LGHNT, CDR2 FRNRAP. Deletions cut 1 base from V and 1 base from J, with 10 bases between. CDR3 amino acids: CASGLGAGGNTEAFF. In nucleotides, the CDR3 is TGTGCTAGTGGTTTGGGGGCGGGTGGGAACACTGAAGCTTTCTTT.

V usage is TRBV4-1 and J usage is TRBJ1-1; 8 bases map to TRBD1. V lost 3 bases to trimming and J lost 4 bases; unmatched junction nucleotides: 7. CDR1 MGHRA and CDR2 YSYEKL come from the germline V gene. The CDR3 sequence is 15 residues long. CDR3 sequence reads: CASSQEHRGSTEAFF. CDR3 DNA: TGCGCCAGCAGCCAGGAACACAGGGGGAGCACTGAAGCTTTCTTT.

This clone was picked up one time. The chain carries TRBV6-1 and TRBJ2-7; 7 nucleotides line up with TRBD1. V was pared by 4 bases and J by 3 bases, with 6 bases of the junction left unmatched. There are 14 residues in the CDR3. Per germline, CDR1 MNHNS and CDR2 SASEGT. The CDR3 coding sequence is TGTGCCAGCAGTGTACAGGGGTTTAGCTACGAGCAGTACTTC. Amino acid sequence: CASSVQGFSYEQYF.

The chain joins TRBV5-6 to TRBJ1-2; no clear D gene. The CDR3 spans 13 residues. V gave up 1 base and J gave up 7 bases, with 11 bases separating them. CDR1 SGHDT and CDR2 YYEEEE come from the germline V gene. The CDR3 reads CASSLRGIGGYTF. The CDR3 DNA sequence: TGTGCCAGCAGCTTGCGGGGAATCGGTGGCTACACCTTC.

The chain couples TRBV7-9 to TRBJ2-7; D ambiguous. CDR3 length: 12 amino acids. Germline V gene lookup returns CDR1 SEHNR and CDR2 FQNEAQ (reference sequence). Trimming shortened V by 0 bases and J by 3 bases, and 3 bases separated the two germline ends. CDR3 DNA: TGTGCCAGCAGCTTAGCTCACTACGAGCAGTACTTC. Translated, it gives CASSLAHYEQYF.

This clone occurred a few times. J is TRBJ1-6 and V is TRBV19, with 7 bases lining up with TRBD1. Germline loops: CDR1 LNHDA, CDR2 SQIVND (reference sequence). The CDR3 runs to 14 residues. Germline trimming cut 7 bases from V and 7 bases from J; bases unmatched to any gene: 7. The CDR3 here is CASNNRGKNSPLHF. The CDR3 nucleotides read TGTGCCAGTAACAACAGGGGCAAGAATTCACCCCTCCACTTT.

The rearrangement uses TRBV29-1 and TRBJ2-1, with D perhaps matching TRBD2 (5 bases). The V end was cut by 4 bases, the J end by 2 bases, with 15 bases between. The CDR3 length is 15 residues. Looked up from germline, CDR1 is SQVTM and CDR2 is ANQGSEA. As DNA, the CDR3 is TGCAGCGTTGGGACTCTCCTAGGCCCCTACAATGAGCAGTTCTTC. This gives the protein CSVGTLLGPYNEQFF.

The chain carries TRBV7-2 and TRBJ2-1; 11 bases are a match to TRBD2. V lost 6 bases to trimming and J lost 10 bases; unmatched junction nucleotides: 23. This CDR3 comprises 19 residues. CDR1 and CDR2 (germline): SGHTA, FQGNSA. The CDR3 region is CASRGKRTSGLDPNREQFF. The CDR3 region has the DNA TGTGCCAGCAGAGGAAAAAGGACTAGCGGGCTTGACCCCAATAGGGAGCAGTTCTTC.

The chain combines TRBV11-3 with TRBJ2-7, with D possibly TRBD2 on 6 matching bases. CDR3 length: 15 amino acids. The V and J ends lost 5 bases and 6 bases respectively, with 20 bases between them. CDR1 is SGHNT and CDR2 is YENEEA in the germline V gene. The CDR3 DNA is TGTGCCAGCAGCCGGGGGTTGGGGAGGATCGGCGAGCAGTACTTC. Residues: CASSRGLGRIGEQYF.

The chain joins TRBV7-6 to TRBJ2-1; 10 nucleotides match TRBD2. Germline CDR1 SGHVS, CDR2 FNYEAQ. V shed 0 bases, J shed 0 bases, and the junction held 8 bases outside the gene matches. This CDR3 region has 19 residues. In DNA form, the CDR3 reads TGTGCCAGCAGCTTAGCCACTAGCGGGGAAGGTGGCTCCTACAATGAGCAGTTCTTC. Residues: CASSLATSGEGGSYNEQFF.

V gene TRBV7-6 combines with J gene TRBJ1-5; D is ambiguous. The CDR3 sequence is 13 residues long. With 0 bases removed from V and 5 bases from J, the gap between germline ends came to 5 bases. The germline V gene has CDR1 SGHVS and CDR2 FNYEAQ. The CDR3 loop is CASSLAGYQPQHF. The CDR3 DNA is TGTGCCAGCAGCTTAGCCGGGTATCAGCCCCAGCATTTT.

The gene calls are TRBV6-8 and TRBJ2-1; D may be TRBD2 (7 bases). In germline, CDR1 is MNHGY, CDR2 SAAAGT. Trimming took off 6 bases at V and 8 bases at J, with 20 bases between the two ends. CDR3 length: 15 residues. CDR3 DNA: TGTGCCAGCAGGTCGGCGGGGGCGTGCAGGGATGAGCAGTTCTTC. Residues: CASRSAGACRDEQFF.

V usage is TRBV6-6 and J usage is TRBJ1-1; 7 bases fit TRBD1. The CDR3 is made up of 15 amino acids. Losses at the gene ends were 2 bases for V and 1 base for J; bases not matched to a gene: 4. The germline V gene has CDR1 MNHNY and CDR2 SVGAGI (reference sequence). Written as DNA, the CDR3 is TGTGCCAGCAGTTACCGACAGGGCCAGAACACTGAAGCTTTCTTT. This translates into CASSYRQGQNTEAFF.

Only a few counts were recorded for this clone. V is TRBV6-6 and J is TRBJ2-7, with D possibly matching TRBD2 (5 bases). V gave up 2 bases and J gave up 3 bases, with 14 bases separating them. The CDR3 consists of 15 residues. Looked up from germline, CDR1 is MNHNY and CDR2 is SVGAGI (reference sequence). The chain's CDR3 is CASSYGQDSVYEQYF. DNA of the CDR3: TGTGCCAGCAGTTACGGGCAGGACTCCGTCTACGAGCAGTACTTC.

The chain couples TRBV6-7 to TRBJ2-1, with TRBD1 matching over 12 bases. TRBV6-7 is an ORF; its function is uncertain. J was trimmed by 12 bases and V by 7 bases; bases with no gene match: 7. The CDR3 is 13 residues long. CDR3 nucleotide sequence: TGTGCCAGCATCTACGGGACAGGGGGCCGGCAGTTCTTC. This codes for CASIYGTGGRQFF.